Listed below are T cell receptor beta chains from one sample, sequenced in a study of blood T cell repertoires in COVID-19. The method was immunoSEQ multiplex PCR; TCRdb's version includes in-frame clones alone and lacks a portion of them. The sample consists of 100,000 or so clones, around 80% of them appearing once. The sequencing sample was made of peripheral blood. Receptors were obtained from a man aged 50-59 years with active or convalescent COVID-19. CDR3s include the opening cysteine and the closing phenylalanine or tryptophan. Expanded clones get a size class; other rows say once, few or many, or leave the size out.

TRBV19 | NA | CASSEIDSSNQPQHF
TRBV5-1 | NA | CASSLASSGNEQFF
TRBV2 | NA | CASSAQGASSGNTIYF
TRBV27 | NA | CASSLATGGNQPQHF
TRBV5-4 | once | CASSYASGGTDTQYF
TRBV4-3 | NA | CASSQDTASYNEQFF
TRBV5-1 | NA | CASSAGFPLTTDTQYF
TRBV7-2 | NA | CASSLGTGMGSPLHF
TRBV3-1/TRBV3-2 | NA | CASKDSTEAFF
TRBV7-2 | once | CASSLSGQPEETQYF
TRBV10-2 | NA | CASSDPGGGNTIYF
TRBV2 | NA | CASISGLDFEQYF
TRBV28 | NA | CAIHRGGSTEAFF
TRBV28 | NA | CASSLLREKLFF
TRBV11-2 | NA | CASSAPLELETQYF
TRBV5-1 | once | CASRGAGGPSTGELFF
TRBV27 | NA | CASTLGGQGNGELFF
TRBV11-3 | NA | CASSPSDSSSYEQYF
TRBV24-1 | NA | CATGTSTDTQYF
TRBV14 | NA | CASSLSSIDTQYF
TRBV3-1/TRBV3-2 | NA | CASSQDFTGVVTEAFF
TRBV5-1 | NA | CASSSSDRGYEQYF
TRBV28 | NA | CASSLDSGGNYGYTF
TRBV27 | NA | CASLTGLSYEQYF
TRBV5-1 | NA | CASSLRGTGAEDEQFF
TRBV29-1 | NA | CSVEDQNRGNTEAFF
TRBV29-1 | NA | CSAGTPTPGEQFF
TRBV7-2 | NA | CASSLPGDQPQHF
TRBV4-2 | NA | CASSQDTDNQPQHF
TRBV11-3 | NA | CASSRVTGELFF
TRBV5-1 | NA | CASSPEDRREYF
TRBV28 | NA | CASSPHRGPANYGYTF
TRBV4-3 | NA | CASSQAVGGQPQHF
TRBV9 | once | CASSVARQGAEETEAFF
TRBV15 | NA | CATSRGQQGSSTDTQYF
TRBV25-1 | once | CASSEGQGANSPLHF
TRBV18 | NA | CASHLGTGGDYGYTF
TRBV28 | NA | CASSPASTGGGDYGYTF
TRBV4-1 | NA | CASSQVAGKEADTQYF
TRBV30 | once | CACSQGGYEQYF
TRBV2 | NA | CASSGTTNTGELFF
TRBV19 | NA | CASETAVRSGNTIYF
TRBV30 | NA | CAWSIWDNQDEQYF
TRBV15 | NA | CATSRERDRVGLGLQPQHF
TRBV7-9 | NA | CASSFSQGGYEQYF
TRBV19 | NA | CASSRGTGNTGELFF
TRBV19 | NA | CASSLQTGGDEQFF
TRBV5-1 | NA | CASSLGTGNSGETQYF
TRBV21-1 | NA | CASSPHRAREEKLFF
TRBV3-1/TRBV3-2 | NA | CASSSGTGSYGYTF